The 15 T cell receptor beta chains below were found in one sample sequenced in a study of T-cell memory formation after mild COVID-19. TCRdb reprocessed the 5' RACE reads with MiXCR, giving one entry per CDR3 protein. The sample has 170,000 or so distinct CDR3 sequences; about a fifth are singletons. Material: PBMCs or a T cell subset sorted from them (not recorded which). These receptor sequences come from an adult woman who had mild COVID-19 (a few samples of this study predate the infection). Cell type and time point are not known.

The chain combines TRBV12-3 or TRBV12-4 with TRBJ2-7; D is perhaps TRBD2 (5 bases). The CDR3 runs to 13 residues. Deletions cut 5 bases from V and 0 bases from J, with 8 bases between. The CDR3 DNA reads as TGTGCCAGCAGTGACGGGAACTCCTACGAGCAGTACTTC. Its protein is CASSDGNSYEQYF.

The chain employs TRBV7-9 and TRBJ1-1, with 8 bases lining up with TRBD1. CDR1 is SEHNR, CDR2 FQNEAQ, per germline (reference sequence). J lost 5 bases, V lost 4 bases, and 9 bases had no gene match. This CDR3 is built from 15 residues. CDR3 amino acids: CASSYPTGGRTEAFF. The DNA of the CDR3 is TGTGCCAGCAGCTACCCTACAGGGGGGAGGACTGAAGCTTTCTTT.

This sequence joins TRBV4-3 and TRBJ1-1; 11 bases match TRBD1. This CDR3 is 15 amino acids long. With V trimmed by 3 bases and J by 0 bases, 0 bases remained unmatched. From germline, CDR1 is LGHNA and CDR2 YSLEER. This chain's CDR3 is CASSQDRGLNTEAFF. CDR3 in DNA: TGCGCCAGCAGCCAGGACAGGGGGCTGAACACTGAAGCTTTCTTT.

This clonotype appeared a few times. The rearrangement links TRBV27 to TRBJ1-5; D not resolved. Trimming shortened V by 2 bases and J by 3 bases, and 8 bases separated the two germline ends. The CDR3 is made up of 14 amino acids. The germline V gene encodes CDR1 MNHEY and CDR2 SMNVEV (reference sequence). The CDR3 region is CASSLRGFNQPQHF. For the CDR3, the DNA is TGTGCCAGCAGTTTAAGAGGGTTCAATCAGCCCCAGCATTTT.

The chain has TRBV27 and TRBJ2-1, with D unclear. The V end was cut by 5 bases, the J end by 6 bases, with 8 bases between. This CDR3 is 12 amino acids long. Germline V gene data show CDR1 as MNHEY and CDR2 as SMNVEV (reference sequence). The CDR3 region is CASSQQSNEQFF. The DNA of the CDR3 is TGTGCCAGCAGTCAACAAAGCAATGAGCAGTTCTTC.

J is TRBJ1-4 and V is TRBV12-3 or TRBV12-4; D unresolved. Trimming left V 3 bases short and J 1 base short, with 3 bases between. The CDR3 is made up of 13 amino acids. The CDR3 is CASSFRTNEKLFF. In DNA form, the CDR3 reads TGTGCCAGCAGTTTTAGAACTAATGAAAAACTGTTTTTT.

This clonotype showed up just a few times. DNA for the CDR3: TGCGCCAGCAGCCAAAAGACAGGGGGGTCCTACGAGCAGTACTTC. Protein sequence: CASSQKTGGSYEQYF. The rearrangement uses TRBV4-1 and TRBJ2-7; TRBD1 matches at 9 bases. The germline V gene has CDR1 MGHRA and CDR2 YSYEKL. CDR3 length equals 15 residues. V lost 2 bases, J lost 1 base, and 3 bases stayed unmatched.

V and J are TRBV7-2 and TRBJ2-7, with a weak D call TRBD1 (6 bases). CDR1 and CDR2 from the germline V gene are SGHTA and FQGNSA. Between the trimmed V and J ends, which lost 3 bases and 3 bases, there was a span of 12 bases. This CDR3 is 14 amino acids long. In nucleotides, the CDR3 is TGTGCCAGCAGCTTCCTCGGACAGTTCTACGAGCAGTACTTC. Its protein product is CASSFLGQFYEQYF.

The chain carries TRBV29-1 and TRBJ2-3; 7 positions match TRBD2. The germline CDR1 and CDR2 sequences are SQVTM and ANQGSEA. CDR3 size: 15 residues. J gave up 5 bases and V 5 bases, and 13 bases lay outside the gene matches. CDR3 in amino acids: CSVPLGRSGIDTQYF. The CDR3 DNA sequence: TGCAGCGTTCCCTTGGGGCGGAGCGGGATAGATACGCAGTATTTT.

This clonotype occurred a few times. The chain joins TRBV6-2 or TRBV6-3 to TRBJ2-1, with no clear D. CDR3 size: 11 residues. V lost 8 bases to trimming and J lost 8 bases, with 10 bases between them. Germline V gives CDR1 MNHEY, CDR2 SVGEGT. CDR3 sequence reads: CASGIGYEQFF. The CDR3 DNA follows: TGTGCCAGCGGTATTGGGTATGAGCAGTTCTTC.

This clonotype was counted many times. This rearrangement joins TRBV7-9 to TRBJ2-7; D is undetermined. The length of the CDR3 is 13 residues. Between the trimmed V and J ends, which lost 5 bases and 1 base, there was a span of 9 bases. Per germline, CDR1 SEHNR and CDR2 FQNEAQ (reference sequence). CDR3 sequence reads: CASSPVGSYEQYF. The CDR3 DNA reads TGTGCCAGCAGCCCCGTCGGTTCCTACGAGCAGTACTTC.

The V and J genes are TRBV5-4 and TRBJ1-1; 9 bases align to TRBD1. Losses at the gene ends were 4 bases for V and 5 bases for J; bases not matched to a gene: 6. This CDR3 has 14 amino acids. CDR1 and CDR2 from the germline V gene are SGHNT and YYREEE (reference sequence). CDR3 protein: CASSRPGTGTEAFF. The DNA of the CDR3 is TGTGCCAGCAGCCGTCCCGGGACAGGGACTGAAGCTTTCTTT.

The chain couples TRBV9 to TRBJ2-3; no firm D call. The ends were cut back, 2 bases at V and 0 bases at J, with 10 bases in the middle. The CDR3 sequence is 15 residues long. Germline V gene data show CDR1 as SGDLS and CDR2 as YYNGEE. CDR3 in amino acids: CASSVSQISTDTQYF. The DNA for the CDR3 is TGTGCCAGCAGCGTGTCCCAGATTAGCACAGATACGCAGTATTTT.

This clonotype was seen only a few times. The CDR3 bases are TGCAGCGTTGGGACTAGCGGGAGGGCCCAAGAGACCCAGTACTTC. This codes for CSVGTSGRAQETQYF. The chain carries TRBV29-1 and TRBJ2-5; 15 nucleotides match TRBD2. V shed 4 bases and J 1 base; nucleotides not matched to a gene: 1. Germline CDR1 is SQVTM and CDR2 is ANQGSEA. CDR3 length: 15 residues. Full variable domain (remainder filled in from reference TRBV29-1 and TRBJ2-5): SAVISQKPSRDICQRGTSLTIQCQVDSQVTMMFWYRQQPGQSLTLIATANQGSEATYESGFVIDKFPISRPNLTFSTLTVSNMSPEDSSIYLCSVGTSGRAQETQYFGPGTRLLVL.

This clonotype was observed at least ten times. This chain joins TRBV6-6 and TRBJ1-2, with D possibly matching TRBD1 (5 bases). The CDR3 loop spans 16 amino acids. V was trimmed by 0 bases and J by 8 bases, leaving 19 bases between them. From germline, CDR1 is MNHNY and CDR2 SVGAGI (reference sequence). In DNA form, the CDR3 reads TGTGCCAGCAGTTACTCGTCAGGGCCCGATGGAAGGGGCTACACCTTC. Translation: CASSYSSGPDGRGYTF.